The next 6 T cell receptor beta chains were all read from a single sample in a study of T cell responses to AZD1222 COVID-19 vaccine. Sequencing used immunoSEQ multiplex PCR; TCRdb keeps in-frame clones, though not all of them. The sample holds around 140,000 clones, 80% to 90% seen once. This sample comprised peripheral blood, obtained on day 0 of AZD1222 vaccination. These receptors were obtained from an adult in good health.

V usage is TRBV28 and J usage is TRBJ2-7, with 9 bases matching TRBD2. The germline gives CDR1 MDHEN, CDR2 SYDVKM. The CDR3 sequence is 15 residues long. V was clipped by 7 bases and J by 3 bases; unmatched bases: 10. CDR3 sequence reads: CASTLGLAGIYEQYF. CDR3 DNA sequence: TGTGCCAGCACTCTGGGTCTAGCGGGGATCTACGAGCAGTACTTC.

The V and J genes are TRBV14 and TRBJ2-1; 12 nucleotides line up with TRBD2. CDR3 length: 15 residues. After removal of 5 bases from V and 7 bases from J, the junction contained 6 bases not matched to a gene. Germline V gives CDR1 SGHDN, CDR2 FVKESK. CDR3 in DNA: TGTGCCAGCAGCTCTAGCGGGAGGGCTAGGAATGAGCAGTTCTTC. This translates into CASSSSGRARNEQFF.

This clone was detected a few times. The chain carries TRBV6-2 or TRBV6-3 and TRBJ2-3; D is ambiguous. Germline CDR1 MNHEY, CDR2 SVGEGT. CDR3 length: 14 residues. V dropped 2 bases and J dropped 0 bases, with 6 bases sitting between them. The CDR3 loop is CASSYDTSTDTQYF. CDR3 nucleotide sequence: TGTGCCAGCAGTTACGATACGAGCACAGATACGCAGTATTTT.

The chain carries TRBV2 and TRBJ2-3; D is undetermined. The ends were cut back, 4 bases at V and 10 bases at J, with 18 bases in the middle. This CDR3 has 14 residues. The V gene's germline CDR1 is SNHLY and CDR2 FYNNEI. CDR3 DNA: TGTGCCAGCAGTGTGCCCCCCCTGGCAGGTGCGCAGTATTTT. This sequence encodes CASSVPPLAGAQYF.

Here the CDR3 reads CASSLTQGLGYTF. CDR3 DNA: TGTGCCAGCAGTTTAACTCAGGGGTTAGGCTACACCTTC. The chain is built from TRBV28 and TRBJ1-2; tentatively, D is TRBD1 (6 bases). This CDR3 spans 13 amino acids. The germline V gene encodes CDR1 MDHEN and CDR2 SYDVKM. V lost 2 bases and J 8 bases, leaving 12 bases between the germline ends.

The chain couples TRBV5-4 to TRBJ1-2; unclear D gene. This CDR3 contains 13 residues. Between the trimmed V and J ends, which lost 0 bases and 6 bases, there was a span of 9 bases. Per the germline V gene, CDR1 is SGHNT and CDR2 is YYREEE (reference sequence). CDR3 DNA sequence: TGTGCCAGCAGCTTGGGCTCTGAGGATGGCTACACCTTC. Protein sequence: CASSLGSEDGYTF.